This TCR beta chain was obtained from a study of cytomegalovirus exposure and HLA in healthy donors. Separate from the roughly 700-subject first cohort, the roughly 120-subject validation cohort was the one that the donors belonged to. TCRdb's copy holds only in-frame clones and misses some; the assay was immunoSEQ multiplex PCR. This table holds roughly 190,000 clones, roughly 83% found once. V was cut by 2 bases and J by 8 bases, with 7 bases left in between. The CDR3 sequence is 13 residues long. CDR1 and CDR2 from the germline V gene are MNHEY and SVGAGI. On this clone: The antigen remains undetermined.

Overall study findings and caveats: The study flagged 150 to 200 TCR beta chains as cytomegalovirus-associated.

The chain couples TRBV6-5 to TRBJ1-6; D is undetermined. The receptor was isolated from a woman aged 18-29 years in good health and CMV-seronegative. Sequenced: PBMCs. CDR3 nucleotides: TGTGCCAGCAGTTACAAATCGGATTCACCCCTCCACTTT. This translates into CASSYKSDSPLHF.